The clone carrying this T cell receptor (beta chain) was seen more than once but under ten times. Its antigen is unidentified. This sample is part of a study of response to subunit inactivated influenza vaccine. Study-level points and caveats: Each seasonal influenza vaccination, the authors suggested, recruits few new T cells.

V dropped 2 bases and J dropped 0; count of bases not matched to a gene: 5. Per germline, CDR1 SEHNR and CDR2 FQNEAQ (reference sequence). CDR3 length: 16 residues. From the RT-PCR reads, TCRdb called clonotypes with MiXCR, one entry per CDR3 protein. The profile covers around 190,000 distinct CDR3 sequences, with approximately 14% appearing a single time and under 30% taken by the ten largest. V and J are TRBV7-9 and TRBJ2-5, with TRBD2 identical over 8 bases. The source was CD8+ T cells sorted from PBMCs, collected about 5 days after vaccination. The sequence came from a man aged 45-65 years who received an inactivated influenza vaccine. DNA of the CDR3: TGTGCCAGCAGCTTAATGGCGGGGGGTTACCAAGAGACCCAGTACTTC. It translates to CASSLMAGGYQETQYF. Full variable domain (rest looked up from reference TRBV7-9 and TRBJ2-5): DTGVSQNPRHKITKRGQNVTFRCDPISEHNRLYWYRQTLGQGPEFLTYFQNEAQLEKSRLLSDRFSAERPKGSFSTLEIQRTEQGDSAMYLCASSLMAGGYQETQYFGPGTRLLVL.